This T cell receptor (beta chain) is from a study of T cell changes during pregnancy in multiple sclerosis. The CDR3 runs 14 residues. The ends were cut back, 5 bases at V and 6 bases at J, with 14 bases in the middle. Germline V gene data show CDR1 as SGHTA and CDR2 as FQGNSA. Repertoires were generated with immunoSEQ multiplex PCR, while TCRdb's copy carries only in-frame clones and drops some. The sample has 35,000 to 45,000 clones; about nine tenths are singletons. The specimen was CD4+ T cells from peripheral blood mononuclear cells, collected in the first trimester of pregnancy. This clonotype originated in a female donor in good health, enrolled as a control in a pregnancy study. This chain uses TRBV7-2 with TRBJ1-3; maybe TRBD1 (5 bases). The CDR3 is CASSPTTVENTIYF. The CDR3 DNA sequence: TGTGCCAGCAGCCCGACGACAGTGGAAAACACCATATATTTT.